The 14 T cell receptor beta chains reported below all come from one sample, sequenced in a study of blood T cell repertoires in COVID-19. Method: immunoSEQ multiplex PCR; TCRdb's copy keeps in-frame clones and lacks some. The table includes roughly 80,000 clones, about nine tenths detected once. Input material: peripheral blood. All receptors come from a woman aged 60-75 years with acute or convalescent COVID-19.

The chain combines TRBV7-2 with TRBJ2-7; 10 bases fit TRBD1. Germline V gives CDR1 SGHTA, CDR2 FQGNSA. J gave up 3 bases and V 5 bases, and 7 bases lay outside the gene matches. CDR3 length: 15 residues. The CDR3 nucleotides are TGTGCCAGCAGCCCGAGGACAGGGGGGGACTACGAGCAGTACTTC. Residues: CASSPRTGGDYEQYF. Full variable domain (missing parts from reference TRBV7-2 and TRBJ2-7): GAGVSQSPSNKVTEKGKDVELRCDPISGHTALYWYRQSLGQGLEFLIYFQGNSAPDKSGLPSDRFSAERTGGSVSTLTIQRTQQEDSAVYLCASSPRTGGDYEQYFGPGTRLTVT.

The V call is TRBV5-1, the J call TRBJ2-2; 8 nucleotides agree with TRBD1. V was clipped by 4 bases and J by 1 base; unmatched bases: 6. The germline gives CDR1 SGHRS, CDR2 YFSETQ. The CDR3 is 16 residues long. The CDR3, as DNA: TGCGCCAGCAGCCTCAACGGACAGGGGAACACCGGGGAGCTGTTTTTT. Its protein is CASSLNGQGNTGELFF.

This clone was observed a handful of times. The gene calls are TRBV6-5 and TRBJ1-6, with 10 bases lining up with TRBD1. Germline trimming cut 5 bases from V and 9 bases from J; bases unmatched to any gene: 7. Germline CDR1 and CDR2: MNHEY and SVGAGI. The length of the CDR3 is 15 residues. The CDR3 spells CASSPRQGAGSPLHF. Here the CDR3 DNA reads TGTGCCAGCAGTCCCCGACAGGGGGCTGGTTCACCCCTCCACTTT.

The V gene is TRBV19, the J gene TRBJ2-1; 7 bases align to TRBD2. This CDR3 is built from 16 residues. J gave up 0 bases and V 7 bases, and 9 bases lay outside the gene matches. The germline gives CDR1 LNHDA, CDR2 SQIVND (reference sequence). The CDR3 DNA reads TGTGCCAGTAAGGAGGTAGCGGGTAGCTCCTACAATGAGCAGTTCTTC. Translated, it gives CASKEVAGSSYNEQFF.

The CDR3: CASSLRDRGSYEQYF. The CDR3 DNA follows: TGTGCCAGCAGCTTAAGGGACAGGGGCTCCTACGAGCAGTACTTC. The chain has TRBV11-2 and TRBJ2-7, with 10 bases fitting TRBD1. After removal of 2 bases from V and 0 bases from J, the junction contained 1 base not matched to a gene. Germline loops: CDR1 SGHAT, CDR2 FQNNGV. CDR3 length equals 15 residues. Supplemented by reference TRBV11-2 and TRBJ2-7, the full variable domain reads EAGVAQSPRYKIIEKRQSVAFWCNPISGHATLYWYQQILGQGPKLLIQFQNNGVVDDSQLPKDRFSAERLKGVDSTLKIQPAKLEDSAVYLCASSLRDRGSYEQYFGPGTRLTVT.

The CDR3 nucleotides are TGTGCCTGGATGCAGGATTCCTACGAGCAGTACTTC. This encodes CAWMQDSYEQYF. The V and J genes are TRBV30 and TRBJ2-7; unclear D gene. CDR3 size: 12 residues. The germline CDR1 and CDR2 sequences are GTSNPN and SVGIG (reference sequence). Trimming took off 4 bases at V and 1 base at J, with 8 bases between the two ends. Supplemented by reference TRBV30 and TRBJ2-7, the full variable domain reads SQTIHQWPATLVQPVGSPLSLECTVEGTSNPNLYWYRQAAGRGLQLLFYSVGIGQISSEVPQNLSASRPQDRQFILSSKKLLLSDSGFYLCAWMQDSYEQYFGPGTRLTVT.

V is TRBV6-5 and J is TRBJ2-7; D may be TRBD2 (6 bases). Germline lookup yields CDR1 MNHEY and CDR2 SVGAGI. This CDR3 comprises 16 residues. The V end lost 2 bases, the J end lost 7 bases, and 21 bases lay between the germline ends. The CDR3 sequence is CASSYAGQAMSREQYF. The CDR3 DNA is TGTGCCAGCAGTTACGCGGGGCAGGCAATGTCAAGGGAGCAGTACTTC.

This clone was seen only a few times. V is TRBV24-1 and J is TRBJ2-1, with 15 bases lining up with TRBD2. Germline CDR1 reads KGHDR; CDR2 reads SFDVKD. Germline trimming cut 3 bases from V and 9 bases from J; bases unmatched to any gene: 5. CDR3 size: 16 residues. CDR3 bases: TGTGCCACCAGTGATCCCGGGACTAGCGGGAGGACTGAGCAGTTCTTC. Its protein is CATSDPGTSGRTEQFF.

This clone occurred a few times. This chain uses TRBV7-3 with TRBJ1-6; no firm D call. CDR1 is SGHTA and CDR2 is FQGTGA in the germline V gene. The CDR3 runs 14 residues. The V end lost 3 bases, the J end lost 7 bases, and 10 bases lay between the germline ends. As DNA, the CDR3 is TGTGCCAGCAGCTTGGCCGGGGTGAATTCACCCCTCCACTTT. Protein product: CASSLAGVNSPLHF.

This clone occurred a few times. The rearrangement links TRBV6-2 or TRBV6-3 to TRBJ2-3, with TRBD2 matching over 13 bases. CDR3 length equals 18 residues. The germline gives CDR1 MNHEY, CDR2 SVGEGT. Losses at the gene ends were 3 bases for V and 2 bases for J; bases not matched to a gene: 8. CDR3: CASSYIPGLAGNTDTQYF. The CDR3 DNA reads as TGTGCCAGCAGTTATATTCCGGGACTAGCGGGGAACACAGATACGCAGTATTTT.

V is TRBV5-4 and J is TRBJ1-1; TRBD1 is a possible D gene (5 bases). The CDR3 runs 14 residues. The germline V gene encodes CDR1 SGHNT and CDR2 YYREEE (reference sequence). Trimming stripped 3 bases from V and 0 bases from J, with 9 bases between. This CDR3 is CASSSWGVNTEAFF. The CDR3 coding sequence is TGTGCCAGCAGCTCCTGGGGGGTGAACACTGAAGCTTTCTTT.

This chain joins TRBV19 and TRBJ2-7; tentative D call: TRBD1 (7 bases). Germline V gene data show CDR1 as LNHDA and CDR2 as SQIVND (reference sequence). V dropped 3 bases and J dropped 4 bases, with 13 bases sitting between them. The length of the CDR3 is 14 residues. CDR3 bases: TGTGCCAGTAGTATGGAGGGGGCGAGGTACGAGCAGTACTTC. Translated: CASSMEGARYEQYF.

J is TRBJ2-5 and V is TRBV27; 7 bases align to TRBD2. This CDR3 is 15 amino acids long. V shed 4 bases and J 0 bases; nucleotides not matched to a gene: 5. Germline lookup yields CDR1 MNHEY and CDR2 SMNVEV (reference sequence). The CDR3 sequence is CASSSGGGYQETQYF. As DNA, the CDR3 is TGTGCCAGCAGTTCTGGCGGGGGATACCAAGAGACCCAGTACTTC.

This sequence joins TRBV28 and TRBJ2-3; TRBD2 agrees at 12 bases. The CDR3 contains 17 residues. V lost 5 bases to trimming and J lost 5 bases; unmatched junction nucleotides: 11. Germline CDR1 MDHEN, CDR2 SYDVKM. In DNA, the CDR3 is TGTGCCAGCAGTCCGGATAAGACTAGCGGGAGTGGAGATACGCAGTATTTT. It translates to CASSPDKTSGSGDTQYF.